One sample yielded the 21 T cell receptor beta chains listed below, sequenced in a study of cytomegalovirus exposure and HLA in healthy donors. Researchers ran the PCR with 60 Vbeta and 13 Jbeta primers. Here immunoSEQ multiplex PCR was the method, and the copy in TCRdb shows in-frame clones only, minus some. This table has around 20,000 clones, under 85% appearing once. Sequenced input: PBMCs. Receptor source: a human donor in good health.

The chain is built from TRBV18 and TRBJ2-7; 8 bases agree with TRBD2. The CDR3 covers 17 residues. The germline V gene has CDR1 KGHSH and CDR2 LQKENI. Trimming cost V 0 bases and J 6 bases; bases outside gene matches: 13. The CDR3 sequence: CASSPPGSGRGTSEQYF. CDR3 DNA sequence: TGTGCCAGCTCACCACCGGGAAGCGGGAGAGGGACCAGCGAGCAGTACTTC. Variable domain in full (rest from reference TRBV18 and TRBJ2-7): NAGVMQNPRHLVRRRGQEARLRCSPMKGHSHVYWYRQLPEEGLKFMVYLQKENIIDESGMPKERFSAEFPKEGPSILRIQQVVRGDSAAYFCASSPPGSGRGTSEQYFGPGTRLTVT.

This chain connects TRBV25-1 to TRBJ1-1, with 11 bases lining up with TRBD1. The CDR3 loop spans 16 amino acids. Germline V CDR1 and CDR2: MGHDK, SYGVNS. V was pared by 1 base and J by 3 bases, with 4 bases of the junction left unmatched. This CDR3 is CASSEWGTGGDTEAFF. In nucleotides, the CDR3 is TGTGCCAGCAGTGAATGGGGGACAGGGGGGGACACTGAAGCTTTCTTT.

This chain joins TRBV25-1 and TRBJ2-1; 12 bases match TRBD2. V lost 4 bases and J lost 7; bases outside the gene matches: 8. Per the germline V gene, CDR1 is MGHDK and CDR2 is SYGVNS. This CDR3 region has 16 residues. In DNA form, the CDR3 reads TGTGCCAGCAGTGCCCTAGGAACTAGCGGGAGGAATGAGCAGTTCTTC. Residues: CASSALGTSGRNEQFF. The full variable domain, rest sourced from reference TRBV25-1 and TRBJ2-1, is EADIYQTPRYLVIGTGKKITLECSQTMGHDKMYWYQQDPGMELHLIHYSYGVNSTEKGDLSSESTVSRIRTEHFPLTLESARPSHTSQYLCASSALGTSGRNEQFFGPGTRLTVL.

The rearrangement links TRBV6-1 to TRBJ2-1; 7 bases fit TRBD1. Per the germline V gene, CDR1 is MNHNS and CDR2 is SASEGT. The junction had 1 base not matched to a gene; V was cut back by 2 bases and J by 3 bases. The CDR3 has 14 amino acids. The DNA for the CDR3 is TGTGCCAGCAGTGAATCAGGGGGCTACAATGAGCAGTTCTTC. Its translation: CASSESGGYNEQFF.

V is TRBV11-2 and J is TRBJ2-7, with D unclear. The V gene's germline CDR1 is SGHAT and CDR2 FQNNGV. CDR3 length: 14 amino acids. V lost 1 base, J lost 4 bases, and 11 bases lay in between. The DNA of the CDR3 is TGTGCCAGCAGCTTAGTCATAGAGAGGTACGAGCAGTACTTC. This gives the protein CASSLVIERYEQYF.

The chain combines TRBV2 with TRBJ2-1, with 10 bases identical to TRBD1. This CDR3 region has 14 residues. The J segment lost 7 bases and the V segment lost 6 bases, leaving 6 bases of the junction unmatched. CDR1 is SNHLY, CDR2 FYNNEI, per germline. CDR3 loop: CASRRTGGRNEQFF. The CDR3 coding sequence is TGTGCCAGCAGGAGGACAGGGGGAAGGAATGAGCAGTTCTTC.

The V gene is TRBV28, the J gene TRBJ2-1; 13 positions match TRBD2. After removal of 6 bases from V and 13 bases from J, the junction contained 9 bases not matched to a gene. This CDR3 is 14 amino acids long. Germline CDR1 is MDHEN and CDR2 is SYDVKM. The CDR3, as DNA: TGTGCCAGCAGGCCGGGACTAGCGGGAAACAATCAGTTCTTC. Encoded protein: CASRPGLAGNNQFF. Combining the CDR3 with reference TRBV28 and TRBJ2-1 gives the whole variable domain DVKVTQSSRYLVKRTGEKVFLECVQDMDHENMFWYRQDPGLGLRLIYFSYDVKMKEKGDIPEGYSVSREKKERFSLILESASTNQTSMYLCASRPGLAGNNQFFGPGTRLTVL.

The chain carries TRBV11-3 and TRBJ1-5; the D gene is possibly TRBD1 (5 bases). The CDR3 is 16 amino acids. From germline, CDR1 is SGHNT and CDR2 YENEEA. V gave up 8 bases and J gave up 0 bases, with 17 bases separating them. The CDR3 protein is CASWGGGPNSNQPQHF. The CDR3 nucleotides read TGTGCCAGCTGGGGGGGAGGTCCCAATAGCAATCAGCCCCAGCATTTT.

The V call is TRBV18, the J call TRBJ1-2, with D perhaps TRBD1 (5 bases). V lost 4 bases and J 6 bases, leaving 15 bases between the germline ends. This CDR3 is built from 14 residues. Per germline, CDR1 KGHSH and CDR2 LQKENI. In DNA form, the CDR3 reads TGTGCCAGCTCACTCCTCGACAGACCAGATGGCTACACCTTC. Its protein is CASSLLDRPDGYTF.

This sequence joins TRBV29-1 and TRBJ2-3; D remains unclear. The germline CDR1 and CDR2 sequences are SQVTM and ANQGSEA. With 6 bases removed from V and 5 bases from J, the gap between germline ends came to 6 bases. The CDR3 contains 10 residues. The CDR3 DNA follows: TGCAGCGTGGCGGAAGATACGCAGTATTTT. It translates to CSVAEDTQYF.

This chain uses TRBV10-3 with TRBJ2-7, with 9 bases fitting TRBD2. This CDR3 has 15 residues. V lost 5 bases to trimming and J lost 0 bases; unmatched junction nucleotides: 5. The germline V gene has CDR1 ENHRY and CDR2 SYGVKD. This CDR3 is CAISRTSANSYEQYF. Written as DNA, the CDR3 is TGTGCCATCAGTCGGACTAGCGCTAACTCCTACGAGCAGTACTTC.

The V gene is TRBV5-1, the J gene TRBJ2-3, with 15 bases aligning to TRBD2. CDR1 is SGHRS, CDR2 YFSETQ, per germline. The CDR3 length is 19 residues. The V gene end was trimmed by 2 bases and the J gene end by 1 base; junction bases not matched to a gene: 8. CDR3 loop: CASSLIGLAGGSGTDTQYF. CDR3 coding DNA: TGCGCCAGCAGCTTAATTGGACTAGCGGGAGGGAGCGGCACAGATACGCAGTATTTT.

The chain uses TRBV11-2 and TRBJ2-7; TRBD1 might be the D (6 bases). The CDR3 is 13 amino acids. Trimming shortened V by 4 bases and J by 3 bases, and 10 bases separated the two germline ends. Germline V gene data show CDR1 as SGHAT and CDR2 as FQNNGV. CDR3: CASSSGQYYEQYF. The CDR3, as DNA: TGTGCCAGCAGCTCTGGACAGTACTACGAGCAGTACTTC.

V is TRBV4-2 and J is TRBJ1-1; tentatively, D is TRBD1 (6 bases). V dropped 3 bases and J dropped 1 base, with 12 bases sitting between them. Germline V gene lookup returns CDR1 LGHNA and CDR2 YNFKEQ. The CDR3 has 15 amino acids. The CDR3 loop is CASSHEGQKNTEAFF. CDR3 nucleotide sequence: TGTGCCAGCAGCCATGAAGGACAGAAGAACACTGAAGCTTTCTTT.

This clone has only one observation. The rearrangement joins TRBV27 to TRBJ1-1; 9 nucleotides match TRBD1. The germline gives CDR1 MNHEY, CDR2 SMNVEV (reference sequence). J gave up 5 bases and V 7 bases, and 11 bases lay outside the gene matches. The CDR3 sequence is 15 residues long. CDR3 coding DNA: TGTGCCAGCAACCCACAGGGGGCGCTTAGGACTGAAGCTTTCTTT. It codes for CASNPQGALRTEAFF.

Only a few counts were recorded for this clone. J is TRBJ1-4 and V is TRBV28; D is uncertain. The CDR3 is 14 residues long. Deletions cut 10 bases from V and 5 bases from J, with 17 bases between. CDR1 is MDHEN and CDR2 is SYDVKM in the germline V gene. CDR3 loop: CAIVIPGENEKLFF. The CDR3 nucleotides read TGTGCCATCGTCATACCGGGAGAAAATGAAAAACTGTTTTTT.

V usage is TRBV7-9 and J usage is TRBJ2-7; no clear D gene. Per the germline V gene, CDR1 is SEHNR and CDR2 is FQNEAQ (reference sequence). This CDR3 region has 16 residues. V shed 4 bases and J shed 2 bases, with 18 bases lying between them. CDR3 sequence (DNA): TGTGCCAGCAGCTCCACCAGGTCCCAATGGGCCTACGAGCAGTACTTC. It encodes CASSSTRSQWAYEQYF.

The chain has TRBV5-4 and TRBJ2-1, with 11 bases that match TRBD2. Trimming cost V 4 bases and J 4 bases; bases outside gene matches: 7. Germline V gives CDR1 SGHNT, CDR2 YYREEE (reference sequence). This CDR3 has 16 residues. CDR3 amino acids: CASSATGTSGYNEQFF. DNA of the CDR3: TGTGCCAGCAGCGCAACCGGGACTAGCGGTTACAATGAGCAGTTCTTC.

This chain joins TRBV11-2 and TRBJ2-1; D is undetermined. The CDR3 sequence is 14 residues long. Germline-derived CDR1 and CDR2 are SGHAT and FQNNGV. Trimming removed 6 bases from V and 0 bases from J, with 9 bases in between. The CDR3 protein is CASRPVRSYNEQFF. As DNA, the CDR3 is TGTGCCAGCAGACCAGTTCGCTCCTACAATGAGCAGTTCTTC.

The J gene is TRBJ1-1, the V gene TRBV6-5; TRBD1 is a possible D gene (6 bases). The CDR3 sequence is 14 residues long. The V end was cut by 5 bases, the J end by 11 bases, with 21 bases between. Germline CDR1 MNHEY, CDR2 SVGAGI. The DNA of the CDR3 is TGTGCCAGCAGTGAGGATACAGGGAAGGTGGATGCTTTCTTT. Translation gives CASSEDTGKVDAFF.

This rearrangement joins TRBV10-3 to TRBJ2-3; the match to TRBD1 covers 8 bases. The CDR3 length is 13 residues. CDR1 ENHRY and CDR2 SYGVKD come from the germline V gene. With 10 bases clipped from V and 5 bases from J, the junction kept 8 bases outside the gene matches. CDR3 loop: CATLGQGVDTQYF. The CDR3 DNA follows: TGTGCCACCCTCGGACAGGGAGTAGATACGCAGTATTTT.